This T cell receptor beta chain was identified during a study of CD8 T cells in Susac syndrome. Background on the study: Each patient with Susac syndrome, at the time of blood draw, was therapy-naive, on corticosteroids, or on intravenous immunoglobulin alone. Whole-study findings and limits: Expansion of clones was not seen in the CD4+ T cell repertoires of Susac syndrome.

Looked up from germline, CDR1 is DFQATT and CDR2 is SNEGSKA (reference sequence). J lost 1 base, V lost 4 bases, and 14 bases had no gene match. The CDR3 spans 18 residues. Sequencing of TCR beta drew on CD8+ and CD4+ T cells from blood. A note on this clonotype: Its matching antigen is unknown.

RNA amounts of about 0.5 to 1 ug underwent reverse transcription with random hexamers. Amplification of TCR beta CDR3 by immunoSEQ multiplex PCR spanned 54 Vbeta and 13 Jbeta. In TCRdb, the immunoSEQ multiplex PCR reads were re-called with MiXCR into one record per CDR3 protein. The table shows about 240,000 distinct CDR3 sequences, with about 96% occurring only once. The source of this sequence is a human donor with Susac syndrome. This sequence joins TRBV20-1 and TRBJ1-4, with 8 bases that match TRBD1. The source material was CD4+ T cells from PBMCs. The CDR3 sequence: CSAKDGQGIPLTNEKLFF. CDR3 nucleotides: TGCAGTGCTAAAGACGGACAGGGCATCCCATTAACTAATGAAAAACTGTTTTTT.